Sequencing of this TCR beta chain was carried out in a study of cytomegalovirus exposure and HLA in healthy donors. About this clone itself: Its antigen is undetermined.

The CDR3 totals 16 residues. Germline V lookup: CDR1 LNHDA, CDR2 SQIVND (reference sequence). With 5 bases removed from V and 0 bases from J, the gap between germline ends came to 14 bases. Notes on the study in general: In vitro testing confirmed three CMV-associated chains as specific for CMV antigens. Rarity marked most TCR sequences, yet some public TCRs occurred in many donors.

Primers included in the PCR were 60 Vbeta and 13 Jbeta primers. Clones were sequenced by immunoSEQ multiplex PCR, and TCRdb holds only the in-frame ones, with some missing. The sample yields fewer than 200,000 clones, 75% to 90% seen once. J is TRBJ2-1 and V is TRBV19, with TRBD2 as a possible D gene (5 bases). The receptor comes from a boy younger than 18 in good health and CMV-seronegative. Sequenced sample: PBMCs. The CDR3 loop is CASSLRTGSSYNEQFF. The CDR3 DNA follows: TGTGCCAGTAGTCTACGGACTGGAAGCTCCTACAATGAGCAGTTCTTC.